This is a list of T cell receptor beta chains from one sample in a study of early stage breast cancer tumors. The table came from immunoSEQ multiplex PCR; TCRdb's copy has only in-frame clones and leaves some out. The sample shows approximately 75,000 clones, less than 90% of them seen only once. Sequenced input: blood. Receptor source: a person aged 35-55 years with breast cancer. Each CDR3 is given with its conserved first and last residue. A D gene is named only where the DNA matches it firmly. Clone size is shown for a subset of rows, as once, few, many or a class of expanded clone.

>few|TRBJ2-5|TRBV27|NA
TGTGCCAGCAGTCGAGCGGGTGCTGGTACAGAGACCCAGTACTTC
CASSRAGAGTETQYF
>NA|TRBJ2-1|TRBV4-1|TRBD2
TGCGCCAGCAGCCAAGTCGATTCCGCGGGAGCGGTTGAGCAGTTCTTC
CASSQVDSAGAVEQFF
>NA|TRBJ2-5|TRBV5-4|NA
TGTGCCAGCAGCGTCGGAGGGGGGCTGGAGACCCAGTACTTC
CASSVGGGLETQYF
>NA|TRBJ2-7|TRBV7-8|TRBD1
TGTGCCAGCAGCTGGGGGACAGGCGAGCAGTACTTC
CASSWGTGEQYF
>NA|TRBJ2-1|TRBV9|TRBD2
TGTGCCAGCAGCGCTCATAGGGAGACTAGCGGAAACAATGAGCAGTTCTTC
CASSAHRETSGNNEQFF
>NA|TRBJ2-2|TRBV2|TRBD1
TGTGCCAGCAGGGACAGGGCGAACACCGGGGAGCTGTTTTTT
CASRDRANTGELFF
>NA|TRBJ2-7|TRBV29-1|NA
TGCAGCGTTGGTAAGGGGACCGAGACAACCGAGCAGTACTTC
CSVGKGTETTEQYF
>NA|TRBJ2-7|TRBV5-5|NA
TGTGCCAGCAGCTTGGTGGGGTACGAGCAGTACTTC
CASSLVGYEQYF
>NA|TRBJ1-1|TRBV7-9|TRBD1
TGTGCCAGCAGCTTAACCAAAAGGGGGCACACTGAAGCTTTCTTT
CASSLTKRGHTEAFF
>NA|TRBJ2-5|TRBV5-4|NA
TGTGCCAGCAGCCCGATGGCCCTGGGAGTGGAGACCCAGTACTTC
CASSPMALGVETQYF
>NA|TRBJ2-1|TRBV18|TRBD1
TGTGCCAGCTCACAAAACAGGGGTCAGGAGCAGTTCTTC
CASSQNRGQEQFF
>NA|TRBJ1-2|TRBV7-3|NA
TGTGCCAGCAGCGGGGACTCGGGTGGCTACACCTTC
CASSGDSGGYTF
>NA|TRBJ2-3|TRBV5-1|NA
TGCGCCAGCAGCTTGGGGGGCCCAGGGAGCACAGATACGCAGTATTTT
CASSLGGPGSTDTQYF
>once|TRBJ1-2|TRBV6-5|TRBD1
TGTGCCAGCAGTTATCAGACAGGGATGGGCTACACCTTC
CASSYQTGMGYTF
>NA|TRBJ1-5|TRBV6-6|NA
TGTGCCAGCAACTCTCGTCAGGGAAGGTCCCAGCATTTT
CASNSRQGRSQHF
>NA|TRBJ1-2|TRBV7-2|NA
TGTGCCAGCAGCTCCGGACTGCTGAGGGGCTACACCTTC
CASSSGLLRGYTF
>NA|TRBJ2-3|TRBV7-9|TRBD2
TGTGCCAGCAGCCCACCGGGAGGGGCGGGCACAGATACGCAGTATTTT
CASSPPGGAGTDTQYF
>NA|TRBJ2-7|TRBV5-1|TRBD1
TGCGCCAGCAGCTTGGACGGACAGGGACTGTACGAGCAGTACTTC
CASSLDGQGLYEQYF
>NA|TRBJ2-2|TRBV18|NA
TGTGCCAGCTCAGTCTCCGGCGGGTCGATCACCGGGGAGCTGTTTTTT
CASSVSGGSITGELFF
>once|TRBJ2-7|TRBV1|NA
TGCACCAGCACCCTCTACGAGCAGTACTTC
CTSTLYEQYF
>NA|TRBJ2-3|TRBV28|NA
TGTGCCAGCGGTTGGGACAGCACAGATACGCAGTATTTT
CASGWDSTDTQYF
>NA|TRBJ2-1|TRBV28|TRBD2
TGTGCCAGCACTTCAAGCGGGAGCGACAATGAGCAGTTCTTC
CASTSSGSDNEQFF
>NA|TRBJ2-1|TRBV5-1|TRBD2
TGCGCCAGCAGCTTGGGGACTAGCACCTACAATGAGCAGTTCTTC
CASSLGTSTYNEQFF
>NA|TRBJ1-1|TRBV13|NA
TGTGCCAGCAGCTATAAACCGGCCTTGGGGGCTTTCTTT
CASSYKPALGAFF
>NA|TRBJ2-7|TRBV29-1|TRBD1
TGCAGCGTTGAAGCCGACGACAGGGGGAACTACGAGCAGTACTTC
CSVEADDRGNYEQYF
>NA|TRBJ2-5|TRBV18|TRBD2
TGTGCCAGCTCACCACTAGCGGGAGGGCCGACGGAGACCCAGTACTTC
CASSPLAGGPTETQYF
>NA|TRBJ1-4|TRBV6-1|NA
TGTGCCAGCGCGCAGGGGTCCCTTGAAAAACTGTTTTTT
CASAQGSLEKLFF
>once|TRBJ1-2|TRBV7-9|NA
TGTGCCAGCAGCTTAGGGGGCGCGCTGAGGGCAGGAGGGAATGGCTACACCTTC
CASSLGGALRAGGNGYTF
>NA|TRBJ2-3|TRBV5-1|TRBD2
TGCGCCAGCAGCTGGGGACGGGGAGGGGGCACAGATACGCAGTATTTT
CASSWGRGGGTDTQYF
>NA|TRBJ2-1|TRBV9|TRBD2
TGTGCCAGCAGCGTAGCTAACGGACTAGCGGAAGAGAATGAGCAGTTCTTC
CASSVANGLAEENEQFF
>NA|TRBJ2-7|TRBV14|NA
TGTGCCAGCAGCCAAGGCAATGTCAGAGACTACGAGCAGTACTTC
CASSQGNVRDYEQYF
>NA|TRBJ2-2|TRBV5-6|NA
TGTGCCAGCAGCCGTATTAGTGGGGGCAAAGGTACCGGGGAGCTGTTTTTT
CASSRISGGKGTGELFF
>NA|TRBJ1-1|TRBV18|NA
TGTGCCAGCTCACCACAACGGGAGAACACTGAAGCTTTCTTT
CASSPQRENTEAFF
>NA|TRBJ2-7|TRBV5-1|TRBD2
TGCGCCAGCAGCCCGGGAGGGGGAGGGGGGCACTACGAGCAGTACTTC
CASSPGGGGGHYEQYF
>NA|TRBJ1-1|TRBV11-1|NA
TGTGCCAGCAGCTTTGAGGGGACGGGGAACACTGAAGCTTTCTTT
CASSFEGTGNTEAFF
>NA|TRBJ2-7|TRBV18|NA
TGTGCCAGCTCCGGAGGACCCGGCTACGAGCAGTACTTC
CASSGGPGYEQYF
>NA|TRBJ2-7|TRBV10-3|NA
TGTGCCATCAGTGAATTGTCGGGAGCAAACGAGCAGTACTTC
CAISELSGANEQYF